One sample yielded the 10 T cell receptor beta chains listed below, sequenced in a study of cytomegalovirus exposure and HLA in healthy donors. Assay used: immunoSEQ multiplex PCR; TCRdb lists only in-frame clones, some missing. The sample has 220,000 or so clones; 75% to 90% are singletons. Material: PBMCs. The receptor set was obtained from a woman aged 18 to 35 in good health and CMV-seronegative.

For this clone: Within the sample, other DNA sequences also encode this same CDR3. This chain links TRBV30 with TRBJ2-5, with D tentatively TRBD1 or TRBD2 (6 bases each). Germline CDR1 reads GTSNPN; CDR2 reads SVGIG (reference sequence). Trimming removed 0 bases from V and 1 base from J, with 9 bases in between. This CDR3 comprises 14 residues. CDR3 in amino acids: CAWSVGGGQETQYF. CDR3 DNA sequence: TGTGCCTGGAGTGTTGGAGGGGGCCAAGAGACCCAGTACTTC. The variable domain in full, completed from reference TRBV30 and TRBJ2-5, reads SQTIHQWPATLVQPVGSPLSLECTVEGTSNPNLYWYRQAAGRGLQLLFYSVGIGQISSEVPQNLSASRPQDRQFILSSKKLLLSDSGFYLCAWSVGGGQETQYFGPGTRLLVL.

The chain employs TRBV6-1 and TRBJ1-1; D uncertain. The CDR3 runs 15 residues. In germline, CDR1 is MNHNS, CDR2 SASEGT. The germline V and J ends were trimmed by 6 bases and 6 bases, with 20 bases remaining between them. The CDR3 nucleotides are TGTGCCAGCAGCCCTATAGACCTAAGGGCATCTGAAGCTTTCTTT. Its protein product is CASSPIDLRASEAFF.

This sequence joins TRBV5-1 and TRBJ2-4, with a weak D call TRBD2 (5 bases). With 3 bases removed from V and 2 bases from J, the gap between germline ends came to 15 bases. The CDR3 covers 16 residues. Germline CDR1 reads SGHRS; CDR2 reads YFSETQ. The CDR3 sequence: CASSYTAGVSKNIQYF. The CDR3 DNA reads TGCGCCAGCAGCTATACGGCCGGGGTTTCCAAAAACATTCAGTACTTC.

This sequence joins TRBV9 and TRBJ1-2; perhaps TRBD1 as D (5 bases). This CDR3 has 15 amino acids. In germline, CDR1 is SGDLS, CDR2 YYNGEE. Trimming cost V 5 bases and J 4 bases, with 18 bases left between them. The CDR3 DNA is TGTGCCAGCAGTCCTCAACCAGGGAATCTCTATGGCTACACCTTC. The encoded protein is CASSPQPGNLYGYTF.

The chain joins TRBV6-5 to TRBJ1-1; D uncertain. The V end lost 8 bases, the J end lost 1 base, and 5 bases lay between the germline ends. The germline gives CDR1 MNHEY, CDR2 SVGAGI. The CDR3 covers 11 residues. CDR3 DNA sequence: TGTGCCAGCGTTAAGAACACTGAAGCTTTCTTT. Protein: CASVKNTEAFF.

V is TRBV27 and J is TRBJ2-7; weak D call: TRBD2 (7 bases). Trimming shortened V by 5 bases and J by 3 bases, and 17 bases separated the two germline ends. The length of the CDR3 is 15 residues. The germline V gene encodes CDR1 MNHEY and CDR2 SMNVEV (reference sequence). The CDR3, as DNA: TGTGCCAGCAGTCTGGGAGGGTGGGGGCGCTACGAGCAGTACTTC. As protein: CASSLGGWGRYEQYF.

The chain couples TRBV19 to TRBJ2-7, with D perhaps given as TRBD1 or TRBD2 (5 bases each). The CDR3 covers 14 residues. Looked up from germline, CDR1 is LNHDA and CDR2 is SQIVND (reference sequence). V lost 1 base and J lost 2, with 9 bases in between. CDR3 amino acids: CASSIAGDAYEQYF. The CDR3 nucleotides read TGTGCCAGTAGTATAGCTGGGGACGCCTACGAGCAGTACTTC.

In this sample, this clone turned up once. The J gene is TRBJ2-2, the V gene TRBV29-1; D perhaps matches TRBD2 (5 bases). Trimming took off 7 bases at V and 4 bases at J, with 16 bases between the two ends. The germline V gene encodes CDR1 SQVTM and CDR2 ANQGSEA. This CDR3 contains 14 residues. The chain's CDR3 is CSAKPILGTGELFF. The CDR3 DNA is TGCAGCGCCAAACCTATACTAGGCACCGGGGAGCTGTTTTTT.

The chain uses TRBV6-1 and TRBJ2-7, with D unresolved. CDR1 is MNHNS, CDR2 SASEGT, per germline. The CDR3 loop spans 13 amino acids. V lost 2 bases to trimming and J lost 2 bases, with 7 bases between them. The CDR3 DNA is TGTGCCAGCAGTGAAACTTGGACCTACGAGCAGTACTTC. The encoded protein is CASSETWTYEQYF.

The chain joins TRBV19 to TRBJ2-1, with 11 bases fitting TRBD2. From germline, CDR1 is LNHDA and CDR2 SQIVND (reference sequence). The CDR3 sequence is 16 residues long. After removal of 3 bases from V and 3 bases from J, the junction contained 4 bases not matched to a gene. CDR3 amino acids: CASSITSGSFYNEQFF. The CDR3 nucleotides read TGTGCCAGTAGTATTACTAGCGGGAGTTTCTACAATGAGCAGTTCTTC.